The subject of this entry is one TCR beta chain. It has no known antigen specificity. No clone much larger than this one lies a single base away; base qualities are absent. Whole blood was collected in K2EDTA tubes by collaborating institutions according to the institutions' own protocols. For TCRbeta analysis, collaborators shipped samples as frozen whole blood, isolated PBMCs, or DNA extracted from either of those sample types. This record comes from a study of blood T cell repertoires in COVID-19 (TCRdb year 2020). Study-level background: Samples covering the acute and convalescent phases of COVID-19 were provided by collaborators in the United States, Italy and Spain. The material from the prospective study consisted of cDNA or gDNA derived from T cells, B-cell-depleted T cells, or PBMCs. The dataset comprised deeply sampled blood TCRbeta repertoires from subjects exposed to, actively infected with, or recovered from COVID-19. A freely available public database, intended as a resource for researchers studying the immune response to SARS-CoV-2, is where the repertoires were released. Samples came from the ongoing ImmuneRACE study (first 160 participants) plus 1,254 subjects from 6 global collaborators. The sample metadata nearly always contained a de-identified subject ID, COVID-19 status, age in years and sex. HLA class I and class II types, where available, came from metadata supplied by the sample provider rather than from assay-based typing. What the authors observed across the whole study: The amount of clinical and demographic metadata varied by source and participant and was provided uncurated.

TCRbeta CDR3 regions were amplified from genomic DNA using the immunoSEQ Assay, a bias-controlled multiplex PCR. Processing in the source paper ran as follows. Nucleated cell counts per sample were estimated from amplification of reference gene primers within the assay. To quantify the absolute abundance of each unique TCRbeta CDR3 rearrangement, sequence reads were collapsed and filtered. For each sample, productive Simpson clonality was calculated as the square root of Simpson's diversity index over productive rearrangements. Here the immuneACCESS table is served through TCRdb, limited to in-frame sequences with V and J called. Missing clones are a known gap in these copies; in checked studies unresolved V genes cover under half, and the rest lacks a known reason. V, J and clone size are those of that table, while D and trimming were read from the DNA. Across this sample there are tens of thousands of clones, with 83% seen only once. The biggest ten clones account for 15% to 20% of the sample.

Spanning cysteine to phenylalanine, the CDR3 consists of 13 amino acids. The retained sequence is limited to the CDR3, 39 bases, with the frame set at the first base. The junction shows trimming of 5 bases on V and 2 bases on J, plus 7 bases between the germline ends. The germline V gene encodes CDR1 KGHDR and CDR2 SFDVKD. This TCR was recovered from a man aged 35-49 years with acute or convalescent COVID-19. Sequencing was done on a sample of peripheral blood. The chain is assembled from TRBV24-1 and TRBJ2-3, with the D gene too uncertain to name. CDR3 loop: CATSGDYTDTQYF. Here is the DNA: TGTGCCACCAGTGGAGATTACACAGATACGCAGTATTTT.